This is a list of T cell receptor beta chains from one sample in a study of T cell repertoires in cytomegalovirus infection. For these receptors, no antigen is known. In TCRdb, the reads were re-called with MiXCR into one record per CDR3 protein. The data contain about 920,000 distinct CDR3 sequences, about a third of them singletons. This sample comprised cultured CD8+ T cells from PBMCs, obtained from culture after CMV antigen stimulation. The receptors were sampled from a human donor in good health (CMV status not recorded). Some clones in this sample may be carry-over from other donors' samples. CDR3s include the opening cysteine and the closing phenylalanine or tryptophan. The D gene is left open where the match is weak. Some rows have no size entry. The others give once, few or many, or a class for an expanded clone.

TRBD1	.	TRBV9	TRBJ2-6	CASSVRGNSGANVLTF	TGTGCCAGCAGCGTCAGGGGGAACTCTGGGGCCAACGTCCTGACTTTC
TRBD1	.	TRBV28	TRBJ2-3	CASSLGGQATDTQYF	TGTGCCAGCAGTTTGGGGGGACAGGCCACAGATACGCAGTATTTT
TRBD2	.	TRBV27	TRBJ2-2	CASGLAGGYYTGELFF	TGTGCCAGCGGACTAGCGGGGGGCTACTACACCGGGGAGCTGTTTTTT
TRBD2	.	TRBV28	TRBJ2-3	CASSPKRGGDTQYF	TGTGCCAGCAGTCCGAAGCGGGGGGGAGATACGCAGTATTTT
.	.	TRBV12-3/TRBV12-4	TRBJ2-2	CASSLVGDLNTGELFF	TGTGCCAGCAGTTTAGTTGGGGACTTGAACACCGGGGAGCTGTTTTTT
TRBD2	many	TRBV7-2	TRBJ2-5	CASSFGAGLAGMETQYF	TGTGCCAGCAGCTTTGGGGCGGGACTAGCGGGGATGGAGACCCAGTACTTC
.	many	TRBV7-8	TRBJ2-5	CASSSDSVYQETQYF	TGTGCCAGCAGCTCGGACAGCGTATACCAAGAGACCCAGTACTTC
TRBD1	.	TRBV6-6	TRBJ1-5	CASSRGGTDSNQPQHF	TGTGCCAGCAGCCGCGGGGGGACAGATAGCAATCAGCCCCAGCATTTT
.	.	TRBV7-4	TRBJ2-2	CASSLRVGGELFF	TGTGCCAGCAGCCTACGGGTCGGCGGGGAGCTGTTTTTT
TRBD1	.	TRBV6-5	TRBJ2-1	CASSYSQGAKNEQFF	TGTGCCAGCAGTTACTCTCAGGGGGCAAAAAATGAGCAGTTCTTC